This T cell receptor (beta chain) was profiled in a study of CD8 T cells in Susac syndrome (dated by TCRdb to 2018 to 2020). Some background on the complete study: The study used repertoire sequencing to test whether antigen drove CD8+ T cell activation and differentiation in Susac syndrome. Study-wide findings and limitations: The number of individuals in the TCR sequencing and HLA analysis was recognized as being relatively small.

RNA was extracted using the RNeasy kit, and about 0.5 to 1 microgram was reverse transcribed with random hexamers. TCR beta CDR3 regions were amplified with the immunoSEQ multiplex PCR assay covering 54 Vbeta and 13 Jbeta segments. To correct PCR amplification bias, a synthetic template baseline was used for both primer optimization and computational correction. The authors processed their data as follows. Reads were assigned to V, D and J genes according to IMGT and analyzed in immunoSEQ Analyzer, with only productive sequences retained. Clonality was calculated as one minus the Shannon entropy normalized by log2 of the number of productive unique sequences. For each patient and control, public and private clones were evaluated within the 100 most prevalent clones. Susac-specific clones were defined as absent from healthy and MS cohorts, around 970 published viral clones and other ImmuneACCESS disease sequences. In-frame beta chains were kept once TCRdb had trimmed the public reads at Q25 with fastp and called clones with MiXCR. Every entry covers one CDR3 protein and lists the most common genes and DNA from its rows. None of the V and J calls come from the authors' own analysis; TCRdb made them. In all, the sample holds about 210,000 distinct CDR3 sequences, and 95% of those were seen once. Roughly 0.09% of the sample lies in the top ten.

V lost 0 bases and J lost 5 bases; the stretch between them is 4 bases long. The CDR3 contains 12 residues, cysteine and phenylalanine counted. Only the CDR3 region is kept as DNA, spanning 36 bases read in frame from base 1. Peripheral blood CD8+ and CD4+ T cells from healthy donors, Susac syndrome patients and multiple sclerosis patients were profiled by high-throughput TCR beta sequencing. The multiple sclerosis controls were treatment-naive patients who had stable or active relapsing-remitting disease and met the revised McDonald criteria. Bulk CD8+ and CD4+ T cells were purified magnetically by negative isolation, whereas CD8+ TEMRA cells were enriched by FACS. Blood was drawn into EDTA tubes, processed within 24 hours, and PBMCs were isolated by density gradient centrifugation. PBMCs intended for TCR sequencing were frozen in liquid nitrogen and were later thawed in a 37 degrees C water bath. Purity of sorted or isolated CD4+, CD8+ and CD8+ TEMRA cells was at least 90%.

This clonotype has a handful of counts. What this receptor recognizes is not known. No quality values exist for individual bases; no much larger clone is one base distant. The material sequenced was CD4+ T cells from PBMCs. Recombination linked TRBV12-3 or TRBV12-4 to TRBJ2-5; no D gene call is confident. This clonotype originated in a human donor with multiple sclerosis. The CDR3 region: CASSLAWETQYF. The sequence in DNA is TGTGCCAGCAGTTTAGCCTGGGAGACCCAGTACTTC.